The following is a T cell receptor beta chain sequence with its context. Its matching antigen is unknown. The ends were cut back, 7 bases at V and 5 bases at J, with 11 bases in the middle. The CDR3 loop spans 12 amino acids. Germline values: CDR1 SNHLY, CDR2 FYNNEI. The RNA, about 0.5 to 1 ug, was put through reverse transcription using random hexamers. With immunoSEQ multiplex PCR, TCR beta CDR3 was amplified across 54 Vbeta and 13 Jbeta. TCRdb itself ran the immunoSEQ multiplex PCR reads through MiXCR, one entry per CDR3 protein. The table lists 150,000 to 200,000 distinct CDR3 sequences, around 96% of them singletons. The data belong to a study of CD8 T cells in Susac syndrome. General study results and limits: As the study acknowledged, the number of individuals in its TCR sequencing and HLA analysis was relatively small.

Peripheral blood CD8+ and CD4+ T cells were profiled by TCR beta sequencing. TEMRA cells were FACS-enriched, unlike CD8+ and CD4+ T cells, which were negatively isolated. The chain recombines TRBV2 with TRBJ2-5; the D gene is possibly TRBD2 (6 bases). This clonotype was sampled from a human donor with multiple sclerosis. Sequenced material: CD4+ T cells from PBMCs. CDR3: CASNGGVETQYF. CDR3 coding DNA: TGTGCCAGCAACGGGGGAGTGGAGACCCAGTACTTC.